One T cell receptor beta chain is described in this entry. Antigen unknown. This sample stems from a study of cytomegalovirus exposure and HLA in healthy donors. In the study overall: Most donors, less than 85% of several hundred genotyped, fell in the Caucasian-associated ancestry cluster. Points from the study as a whole: Later analysis associated a missense DCLRE1C variant with TCR beta V- and J-gene trimming. Under in vitro conditions, a few CMV-associated chains were confirmed as specific for CMV antigens.

PCR used 60 Vbeta primers and 13 Jbeta primers. Using immunoSEQ multiplex PCR, the repertoire was profiled, and TCRdb retains in-frame clones only, with some absent. The record lists more than 95,000 clones, of which the ten most abundant hold roughly 3.5%. The V gene's germline CDR1 is SGHNT and CDR2 YYREEE (reference sequence). The CDR3 has 14 residues. With V trimmed by 4 bases and J by 3 bases, 3 bases remained unmatched. The receptor was derived from a middle-aged man in good health and CMV-seronegative. The rearrangement uses TRBV5-4 and TRBJ2-1; 8 bases are shared with TRBD2. The specimen was PBMCs. The CDR3 loop is CASSPGLDYNEQFF. CDR3 in DNA: TGTGCCAGCAGCCCGGGACTAGACTACAATGAGCAGTTCTTC.